These 2 T cell receptor beta chains were sequenced from one sample in a study of T cells in Graves' hyperthyroidism and ophthalmopathy. The TCR beta CDR3 regions underwent amplification using RNA transcripts as the source. The HTBI primer set drove a first-round RT-PCR of the TCR CDR3. TCRdb reprocessed the multiplex PCR reads via MiXCR and lists one record per CDR3 protein. The table lists approximately 690,000 distinct CDR3 sequences, more than 14% of them singletons. Input material: blood. These receptors all come from a woman aged 45-65 years with Graves' ophthalmopathy.

The sample holds a few counts of this clonotype. CDR3 DNA: TGTGCCAGTAGCACGCCTCTGACACGGAACACTGAAGCTTTCTTT. Its translation is CASSTPLTRNTEAFF. The rearrangement links TRBV19 to TRBJ1-1; D is undetermined. From germline, CDR1 is LNHDA and CDR2 SQIVND (reference sequence). The CDR3 runs 15 residues. V was cut by 6 bases and J by 1 base, with 15 bases left in between. The entire variable domain, with the rest obtained from reference TRBV19 and TRBJ1-1, is as follows: DGGITQSPKYLFRKEGQNVTLSCEQNLNHDAMYWYRQDPGQGLRLIYYSQIVNDFQKGDIAEGYSVSREKKESFPLTVTSAQKNPTAFYLCASSTPLTRNTEAFFGQGTRLTVV.

The CDR3 nucleotides read TGCAGTGCTAGAGATGGGTGGATGAACACTGAAGCTTTCTTT. Its translation is CSARDGWMNTEAFF. The chain couples TRBV20-1 to TRBJ1-1; D is undetermined. Germline V lookup: CDR1 DFQATT, CDR2 SNEGSKA (reference sequence). Trimming left V 0 bases short and J 0 bases short, with 8 bases between. CDR3 length: 14 residues.